Listed below are T cell receptor beta chains from one sample, sequenced in a study of T cell responses to AZD1222 COVID-19 vaccine. Measured with immunoSEQ multiplex PCR; TCRdb has only the in-frame clones, and not every one. This sample has 150,000 or so clones, with 90% found just once. The sequenced sample was peripheral blood, obtained on day 0 of AZD1222 vaccination. These receptors all come from an adult in good health. Each CDR3 is given with its conserved first and last residue. The order of the fields is CDR3 length, clone size, J gene, V gene, D gene, CDR3 protein, CDR3 DNA. A D gene is named only where the DNA matches it firmly. Size tells how often a clone was seen (once, few, many) or the class of an expanded clone, and some rows leave it out.

13 | . | TRBJ1-2 | TRBV25-1 | . | CASSVGRDYGYTF | TGTGCCAGCAGTGTGGGCAGGGACTATGGCTACACCTTC
13 | few | TRBJ1-5 | TRBV9 | . | CASSVGGGQPQHF | TGTGCCAGCAGCGTAGGGGGAGGTCAGCCCCAGCATTTT
16 | once | TRBJ1-1 | TRBV15 | . | CATSRGGTGRVTEAFF | TGTGCCACCAGCAGAGGGGGAACGGGGCGCGTCACTGAAGCTTTCTTT
13 | . | TRBJ1-4 | TRBV6-5 | . | CASSFESGEKLFF | TGTGCCAGCAGTTTCGAGTCAGGCGAAAAACTGTTTTTT
18 | . | TRBJ1-6 | TRBV4-1 | . | CASSQVAVYSSYNSPLHF | TGCGCCAGCAGCCAAGTTGCCGTTTACAGCTCCTATAATTCACCCCTCCACTTT
12 | once | TRBJ2-7 | TRBV15 | . | CATSRAGYEQYF | TGTGCCACCAGCAGGGCCGGGTACGAGCAGTACTTC
14 | . | TRBJ2-7 | TRBV2 | TRBD1 | CASSERQGANEQYF | TGTGCCAGCAGTGAACGACAGGGGGCTAACGAGCAGTACTTC
19 | . | TRBJ2-1 | TRBV5-1 | TRBD2 | CASRSIGHSGGSSYNEQFF | TGCGCCAGCAGGTCCATAGGCCATAGCGGGGGAAGCTCCTACAATGAGCAGTTCTTC
13 | . | TRBJ2-1 | TRBV10-3 | . | CAISELEGNEQFF | TGTGCCATCAGTGAACTAGAAGGCAATGAGCAGTTCTTC
14 | . | TRBJ2-5 | TRBV18 | TRBD1 | CASSPNRGLETQYF | TGTGCCAGCTCACCAAACAGGGGATTAGAGACCCAGTACTTC
15 | . | TRBJ2-7 | TRBV5-1 | TRBD1 | CASSLAYRGRYEQYF | TGCGCCAGCAGCTTGGCCTACAGGGGTCGCTACGAGCAGTACTTC
15 | . | TRBJ1-5 | TRBV11-1 | . | CASSLGTGTGQPQHF | TGTGCCAGCAGCTTAGGCACAGGGACGGGTCAGCCCCAGCATTTT
16 | . | TRBJ1-5 | TRBV4-3 | TRBD1 | CASSQDWDSHNQPQHF | TGCGCCAGCAGCCAAGATTGGGACAGCCACAATCAGCCCCAGCATTTT
15 | . | TRBJ2-3 | TRBV6-5 | TRBD1 | CASSYGTGITDTQYF | TGTGCCAGCAGTTACGGGACAGGGATCACAGATACGCAGTATTTT
16 | . | TRBJ2-2 | TRBV3-1/TRBV3-2 | TRBD1 | CASSRSDRGNTGELFF | TGTGCCAGCAGCCGATCGGACAGGGGCAACACCGGGGAGCTGTTTTTT
13 | . | TRBJ1-1 | TRBV11-3 | TRBD1 | CASRETGGTEAFF | TGTGCCAGCAGAGAAACAGGGGGCACTGAAGCTTTCTTT
17 | once | TRBJ2-1 | TRBV4-1 | . | CASSQETDPSSYNEQFF | TGCGCCAGCAGCCAAGAAACAGATCCCAGCTCCTACAATGAGCAGTTCTTC
16 | . | TRBJ2-3 | TRBV19 | . | CASSALVGGGTDTQYF | TGTGCCAGTAGTGCCCTCGTAGGGGGTGGCACAGATACGCAGTATTTT
14 | . | TRBJ1-2 | TRBV27 | . | CASSSRRIPYGYTF | TGTGCCAGCAGTTCTAGACGGATCCCGTATGGCTACACCTTC
17 | . | TRBJ2-1 | TRBV5-1 | TRBD2 | CASSWTSGGTSYNEQFF | TGCGCCAGCAGCTGGACTAGCGGGGGGACCTCCTACAATGAGCAGTTCTTC
15 | . | TRBJ1-2 | TRBV10-1 | . | CASSESPGLPYGYTF | TGCGCCAGCAGTGAGTCCCCGGGTCTTCCCTATGGCTACACCTTC
14 | . | TRBJ1-4 | TRBV7-9 | TRBD1 | CASSPPDRTEKLFF | TGTGCCAGCAGCCCGCCGGACAGGACTGAAAAACTGTTTTTT
13 | few | TRBJ1-1 | TRBV7-3 | . | CASSLTENTEAFF | TGTGCCAGCAGCTTAACTGAAAACACTGAAGCTTTCTTT
14 | . | TRBJ2-5 | TRBV7-8 | . | CASSFGRQQETQYF | TGTGCCAGCAGCTTCGGTAGACAGCAAGAGACCCAGTACTTC
15 | . | TRBJ2-1 | TRBV29-1 | TRBD2 | CSVPASGGAGNEQFF | TGCAGCGTTCCGGCTAGCGGGGGGGCCGGGAATGAGCAGTTCTTC
13 | . | TRBJ1-4 | TRBV2 | . | CASEARSKEKLFF | TGTGCCAGCGAGGCGAGGAGTAAAGAAAAACTGTTTTTT
13 | once | TRBJ2-5 | TRBV7-2 | . | CASSLVVQETQYF | TGTGCCAGCAGCTTAGTAGTACAAGAGACCCAGTACTTC
12 | . | TRBJ1-1 | TRBV7-9 | . | CASSLGGFVAFF | TGTGCCAGCAGCTTAGGGGGCTTTGTAGCTTTCTTT
15 | . | TRBJ1-2 | TRBV28 | TRBD1 | CASSDSRTGNYGYTF | TGTGCCAGCAGTGACTCTCGGACAGGGAACTATGGCTACACCTTC
12 | . | TRBJ2-7 | TRBV30 | . | CACRGLSYEQYF | TGTGCCTGCCGGGGGCTCTCCTACGAGCAGTACTTC
15 | . | TRBJ2-6 | TRBV5-5 | . | CASSLTGSGANVLTF | TGTGCCAGCAGCTTAACAGGATCTGGGGCCAACGTCCTGACTTTC
15 | . | TRBJ1-5 | TRBV23-1 | . | CASSAGGQGNQPQHF | TGCGCCAGCAGCGCCGGGGGCCAAGGCAATCAGCCCCAGCATTTT
12 | few | TRBJ1-2 | TRBV11-3 | . | CASSTPHNGYTF | TGTGCCAGCAGCACACCCCACAATGGCTACACCTTC
14 | once | TRBJ1-3 | TRBV28 | . | CASMEDHSGNTIYF | TGTGCCAGTATGGAGGATCACTCTGGAAACACCATATATTTT
16 | once | TRBJ1-2 | TRBV7-2 | . | CASSLAALAVNYGYTF | TGTGCCAGCAGCTTAGCGGCTTTGGCAGTTAACTATGGCTACACCTTC
13 | . | TRBJ1-1 | TRBV5-8 | . | CASSPLENTEAFF | TGTGCCAGCAGTCCCCTGGAGAACACTGAAGCTTTCTTT
16 | . | TRBJ2-2 | TRBV14 | . | CASSPPKVGVPGELFF | TGTGCCAGCAGCCCCCCGAAGGTCGGAGTACCCGGGGAGCTGTTTTTT
15 | . | TRBJ1-3 | TRBV5-1 | . | CASSFAAGSGNTIYF | TGCGCCAGCAGCTTTGCGGCGGGATCTGGAAACACCATATATTTT
12 | . | TRBJ1-2 | TRBV6-2/TRBV6-3 | . | CASSPPVRGYTF | TGTGCCAGCAGTCCCCCGGTTCGGGGCTACACCTTC
14 | few | TRBJ1-5 | TRBV9 | . | CASSAGVSNQPQHF | TGTGCCAGCAGCGCCGGGGTCTCTAATCAGCCCCAGCATTTT
16 | . | TRBJ1-5 | TRBV4-1 | . | CASSQQAVTFGRPQHF | TGCGCCAGCAGCCAACAGGCCGTGACGTTCGGTCGGCCCCAGCATTTT
12 | . | TRBJ1-2 | TRBV19 | . | CASNDDPSGYTF | TGTGCCAGTAATGACGACCCGTCCGGCTACACCTTC
16 | few | TRBJ2-2 | TRBV12-5 | . | CASGPEPRGGTGELFF | TGTGCTAGTGGTCCCGAACCCAGGGGGGGCACCGGGGAGCTGTTTTTT
14 | . | TRBJ1-1 | TRBV27 | TRBD1 | CASSPGQGGTEAFF | TGTGCCAGCAGCCCGGGACAGGGGGGCACTGAAGCTTTCTTT
15 | once | TRBJ2-1 | TRBV7-5 | . | CARSLHSSGGGEQFF | TGTGCCAGAAGCCTTCACTCTAGCGGGGGTGGTGAGCAGTTCTTC
13 | . | TRBJ1-1 | TRBV7-2 | . | CASSSTPGLGAFF | TGTGCCAGCAGCTCAACCCCAGGGCTTGGAGCTTTCTTT
15 | . | TRBJ2-1 | TRBV6-5 | . | CASSYSGAGFNEQFF | TGTGCCAGCAGTTACTCCGGGGCAGGGTTCAATGAGCAGTTCTTC
13 | . | TRBJ1-6 | TRBV19 | TRBD1 | CASRDRGNSPLHF | TGTGCCAGTAGAGACAGGGGCAATTCACCCCTCCACTTT
14 | . | TRBJ2-1 | TRBV6-5 | TRBD1 | CASSYDRGHHEQFF | TGTGCCAGCAGTTACGACAGGGGGCACCATGAGCAGTTCTTC
16 | . | TRBJ1-5 | TRBV6-2/TRBV6-3 | TRBD1 | CASSGDRGMSNQPQHF | TGTGCCAGCAGTGGGGACAGGGGAATGAGCAATCAGCCCCAGCATTTT
15 | . | TRBJ1-2 | TRBV6-5 | . | CASSQARLDRYGYTF | TGTGCCAGCAGCCAGGCTCGGTTAGACCGCTATGGCTACACCTTC
15 | . | TRBJ2-1 | TRBV5-1 | . | CASSLLSQGNNEQFF | TGCGCCAGCAGCTTGCTGTCGCAGGGGAACAATGAGCAGTTCTTC
17 | . | TRBJ2-1 | TRBV19 | TRBD2 | CASSPSGLAGGYNEQFF | TGTGCCAGTAGTCCTTCGGGACTAGCGGGGGGGTACAATGAGCAGTTCTTC
16 | . | TRBJ1-3 | TRBV4-3 | TRBD1 | CASSRATGVGGNTIYF | TGCGCCAGCAGCCGAGCGACAGGGGTGGGAGGAAACACCATATATTTT
14 | . | TRBJ2-7 | TRBV28 | . | CASRRMSGHYEQYF | TGTGCCAGCAGAAGAATGAGCGGGCATTACGAGCAGTACTTC